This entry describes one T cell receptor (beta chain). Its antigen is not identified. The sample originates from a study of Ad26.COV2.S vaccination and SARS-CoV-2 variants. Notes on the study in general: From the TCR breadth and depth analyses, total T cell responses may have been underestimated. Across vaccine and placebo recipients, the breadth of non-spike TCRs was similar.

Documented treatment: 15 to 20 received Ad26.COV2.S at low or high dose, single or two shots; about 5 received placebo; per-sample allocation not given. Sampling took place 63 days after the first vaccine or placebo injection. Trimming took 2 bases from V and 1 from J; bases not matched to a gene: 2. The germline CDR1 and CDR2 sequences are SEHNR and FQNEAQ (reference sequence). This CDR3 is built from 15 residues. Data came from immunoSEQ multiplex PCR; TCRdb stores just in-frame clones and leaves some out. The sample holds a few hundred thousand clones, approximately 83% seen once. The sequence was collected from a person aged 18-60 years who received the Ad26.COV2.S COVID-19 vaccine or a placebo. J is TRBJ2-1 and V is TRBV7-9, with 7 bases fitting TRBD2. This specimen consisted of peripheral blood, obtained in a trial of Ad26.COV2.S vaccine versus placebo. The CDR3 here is CASSLKAGSYNEQFF. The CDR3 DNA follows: TGTGCCAGCAGCTTAAAAGCGGGATCCTACAATGAGCAGTTCTTC. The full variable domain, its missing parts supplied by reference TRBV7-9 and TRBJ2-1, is DTGVSQNPRHKITKRGQNVTFRCDPISEHNRLYWYRQTLGQGPEFLTYFQNEAQLEKSRLLSDRFSAERPKGSFSTLEIQRTEQGDSAMYLCASSLKAGSYNEQFFGPGTRLTVL.